One T cell receptor (beta chain) is described in this entry. These data originate in a study of blood T cell repertoires in COVID-19. About the study: Italy, Spain and the United States were the sources of the convalescent and acute COVID-19 samples. Sample material is recorded as cDNA or gDNA derived from T cells, B-cell-depleted T cells, or PBMCs.

Individuals aged roughly 18 to 100 years were recruited from some 26 US areas. Some clones are missing from TCRdb's copy, which holds only in-frame ones; the method was immunoSEQ multiplex PCR. Of under 250,000 clones in the sample, around 85% were seen once. This TCR came from a woman aged 40 to 50 with acute COVID-19. Material for sequencing was PBMCs or T cells enriched from blood (not recorded which).

The DNA of the CDR3 is TGTGCCAGCAGCCAAGGGGGAGGGAGCAATCAGCCCCAGCATTTT. Its protein product is CASSQGGGSNQPQHF. V is TRBV14 and J is TRBJ1-5; D remains ambiguous. Trimming shortened V by 1 base and J by 1 base, and 8 bases separated the two germline ends. This CDR3 has 15 residues. Looked up from germline, CDR1 is SGHDN and CDR2 is FVKESK.